The 7 T cell receptor beta chains below all came from one sample that was sequenced in a study of T-cell memory formation after mild COVID-19. MiXCR, run by TCRdb on the 5' RACE reads, gives a single entry per CDR3 protein. This table has fewer than 350,000 distinct CDR3 sequences, around 15% appearing once. Sequenced sample: PBMCs or a T cell subset sorted from them (not recorded which). The receptors shown here come from a man aged 18 to 30 who had mild COVID-19 (a few samples of this study predate the infection). Cell type and time point are not known.

Ten or more counts support this clonotype. The chain joins TRBV12-3 or TRBV12-4 to TRBJ2-7; D is undetermined. V was cut by 3 bases and J by 9 bases, with 3 bases left in between. The CDR3 runs to 9 residues. CDR3 protein: CASSLSQYF. The CDR3 DNA is TGTGCCAGCAGTTTGTCGCAGTACTTC.

The gene calls are TRBV10-3 and TRBJ1-5; D ambiguous. Trimming removed 8 bases at V and 3 bases at J, with 11 bases between. The CDR3 is 13 amino acids. The germline V gene encodes CDR1 ENHRY and CDR2 SYGVKD. CDR3 DNA: TGTGCCATCCAAGGAGGGCTCAATCAGCCCCAGCATTTT. As protein: CAIQGGLNQPQHF.

This clonotype was counted only a few times. This chain links TRBV20-1 with TRBJ1-5; D is possibly TRBD1 (5 bases). In germline, CDR1 is DFQATT, CDR2 SNEGSKA (reference sequence). V was trimmed by 0 bases and J by 4 bases, leaving 16 bases between them. The length of the CDR3 is 16 residues. The CDR3 sequence: CSARDVQGLTNQPQHF. The CDR3 DNA is TGCAGTGCTAGAGATGTGCAGGGTTTGACGAATCAGCCCCAGCATTTT.

This clonotype showed up just a few times. This sequence joins TRBV28 and TRBJ2-1; maybe TRBD1 (6 bases). Per the germline V gene, CDR1 is MDHEN and CDR2 is SYDVKM. Trimming stripped 6 bases from V and 1 base from J, with 10 bases between. CDR3 length: 14 residues. As DNA, the CDR3 is TGTGCCAGCAGGACAGGTCAGTCCTACAATGAGCAGTTCTTC. Amino acids: CASRTGQSYNEQFF.

This chain links TRBV4-3 with TRBJ1-2; D not resolved. Germline V gene sequence: CDR1 LGHNA, CDR2 YSLEER. The CDR3 runs 15 residues. V dropped 3 bases and J dropped 0 bases, with 11 bases sitting between them. CDR3 bases: TGCGCCAGCAGCCAGTCCCAATCCGCTAACTATGGCTACACCTTC. Protein: CASSQSQSANYGYTF.

This clonotype was seen many times. This sequence joins TRBV7-2 and TRBJ2-3, with D uncertain. The CDR3 consists of 12 residues. Trimming cost V 5 bases and J 4 bases, with 7 bases left between them. CDR1 and CDR2 (germline): SGHTA, FQGNSA. CDR3 amino acids: CASSPRSDTQYF. DNA for the CDR3: TGTGCCAGCAGCCCAAGGTCAGATACGCAGTATTTT. Full variable domain (missing parts from reference TRBV7-2 and TRBJ2-3): GAGVSQSPSNKVTEKGKDVELRCDPISGHTALYWYRQSLGQGLEFLIYFQGNSAPDKSGLPSDRFSAERTGGSVSTLTIQRTQQEDSAVYLCASSPRSDTQYFGPGTRLTVL.

The rearrangement uses TRBV3-1 and TRBJ2-5; D might be TRBD1 or TRBD2, each matching 6 bases. The V gene's germline CDR1 is LGHDT and CDR2 YNNKEL (reference sequence). The CDR3 loop spans 16 amino acids. The V and J ends lost 4 bases and 5 bases respectively, with 20 bases between them. The CDR3 DNA reads as TGTGCCAGCAGCCGACCCGCCGACGGGGGCAGGGAGACCCAGTACTTC. Amino acid sequence: CASSRPADGGRETQYF.